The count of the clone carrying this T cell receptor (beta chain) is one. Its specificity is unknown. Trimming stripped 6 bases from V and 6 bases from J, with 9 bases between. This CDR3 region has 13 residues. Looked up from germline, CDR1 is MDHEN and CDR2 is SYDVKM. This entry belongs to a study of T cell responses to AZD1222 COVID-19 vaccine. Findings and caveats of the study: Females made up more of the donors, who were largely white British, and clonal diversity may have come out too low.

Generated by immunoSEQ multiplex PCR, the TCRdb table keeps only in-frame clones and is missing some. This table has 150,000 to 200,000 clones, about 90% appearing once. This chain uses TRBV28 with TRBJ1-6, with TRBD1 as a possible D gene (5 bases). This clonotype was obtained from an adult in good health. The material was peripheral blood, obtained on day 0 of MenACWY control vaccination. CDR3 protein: CASSDRANSPLHF. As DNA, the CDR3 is TGTGCCAGCAGCGACAGAGCTAATTCACCCCTCCACTTT.